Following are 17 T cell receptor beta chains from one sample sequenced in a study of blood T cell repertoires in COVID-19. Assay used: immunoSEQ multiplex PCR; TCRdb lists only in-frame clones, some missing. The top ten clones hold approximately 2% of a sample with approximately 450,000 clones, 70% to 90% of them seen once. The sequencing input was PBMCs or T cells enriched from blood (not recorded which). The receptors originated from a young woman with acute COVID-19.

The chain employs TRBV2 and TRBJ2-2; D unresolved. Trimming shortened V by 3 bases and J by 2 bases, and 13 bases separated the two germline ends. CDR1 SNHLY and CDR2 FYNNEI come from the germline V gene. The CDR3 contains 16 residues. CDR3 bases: TGTGCCAGCAGTGATCTCAGGCGAGCAAACACCGGGGAGCTGTTTTTT. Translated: CASSDLRRANTGELFF.

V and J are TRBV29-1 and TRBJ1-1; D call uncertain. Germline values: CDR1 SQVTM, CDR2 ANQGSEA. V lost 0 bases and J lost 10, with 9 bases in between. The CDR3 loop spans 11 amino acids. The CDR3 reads CSVEDSPGAFF. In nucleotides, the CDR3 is TGCAGCGTTGAAGATTCCCCAGGAGCTTTCTTT.

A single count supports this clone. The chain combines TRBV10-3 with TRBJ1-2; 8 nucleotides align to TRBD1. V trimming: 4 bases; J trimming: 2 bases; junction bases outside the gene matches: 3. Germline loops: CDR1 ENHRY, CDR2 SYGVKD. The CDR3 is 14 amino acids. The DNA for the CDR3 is TGTGCCATCAGTGGGACAGGGCGAAACTATGGCTACACCTTC. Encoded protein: CAISGTGRNYGYTF.

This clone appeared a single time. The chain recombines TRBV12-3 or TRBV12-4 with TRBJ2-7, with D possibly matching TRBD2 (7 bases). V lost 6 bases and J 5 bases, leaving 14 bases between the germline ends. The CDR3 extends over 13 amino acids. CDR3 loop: CASSLWGGDEQYF. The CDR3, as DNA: TGTGCCAGCAGCCTTTGGGGGGGCGACGAGCAGTACTTC.

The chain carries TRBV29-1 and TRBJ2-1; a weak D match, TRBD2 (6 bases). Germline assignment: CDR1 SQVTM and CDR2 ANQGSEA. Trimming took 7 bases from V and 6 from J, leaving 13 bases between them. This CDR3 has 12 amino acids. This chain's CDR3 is CSATGTRNEQFF. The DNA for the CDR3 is TGCAGCGCAACCGGGACTCGCAATGAGCAGTTCTTC.

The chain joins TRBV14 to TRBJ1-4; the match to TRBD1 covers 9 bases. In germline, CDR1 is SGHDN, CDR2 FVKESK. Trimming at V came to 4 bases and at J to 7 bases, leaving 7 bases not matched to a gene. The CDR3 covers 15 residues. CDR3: CASSRTGGAGEKLFF. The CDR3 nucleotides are TGTGCCAGCAGCCGCACAGGGGGCGCTGGTGAAAAACTGTTTTTT. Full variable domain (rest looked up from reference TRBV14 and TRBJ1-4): EAGVTQFPSHSVIEKGQTVTLRCDPISGHDNLYWYRRVMGKEIKFLLHFVKESKQDESGMPNNRFLAERTGGTYSTLKVQPAELEDSGVYFCASSRTGGAGEKLFFGSGTQLSVL.

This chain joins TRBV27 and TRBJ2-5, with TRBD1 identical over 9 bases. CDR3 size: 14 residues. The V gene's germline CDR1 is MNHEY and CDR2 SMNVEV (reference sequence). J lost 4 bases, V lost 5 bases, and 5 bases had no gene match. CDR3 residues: CASSQGTGLETQYF. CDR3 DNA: TGTGCCAGCAGTCAAGGGACAGGGCTAGAGACCCAGTACTTC.

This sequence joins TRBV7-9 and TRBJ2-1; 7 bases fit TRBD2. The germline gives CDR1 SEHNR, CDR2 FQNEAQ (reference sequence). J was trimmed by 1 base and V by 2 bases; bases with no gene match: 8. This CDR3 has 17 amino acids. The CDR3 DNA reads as TGTGCCAGCAGCTTAATGGGGAGGGAAACATCCTACAATGAGCAGTTCTTC. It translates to CASSLMGRETSYNEQFF.

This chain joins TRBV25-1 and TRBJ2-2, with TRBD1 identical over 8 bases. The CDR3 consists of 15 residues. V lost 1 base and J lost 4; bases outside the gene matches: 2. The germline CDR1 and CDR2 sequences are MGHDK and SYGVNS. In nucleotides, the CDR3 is TGTGCCAGCAGTGAATTCACAGGGGGCACCGGGGAGCTGTTTTTT. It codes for CASSEFTGGTGELFF.

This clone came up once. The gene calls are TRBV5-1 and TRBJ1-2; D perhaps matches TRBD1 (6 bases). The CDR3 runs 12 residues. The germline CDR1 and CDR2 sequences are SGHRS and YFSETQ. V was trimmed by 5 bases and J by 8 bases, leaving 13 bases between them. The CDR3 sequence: CASRVQGMGYTF. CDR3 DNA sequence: TGCGCCAGCAGGGTCCAGGGGATGGGCTACACCTTC.

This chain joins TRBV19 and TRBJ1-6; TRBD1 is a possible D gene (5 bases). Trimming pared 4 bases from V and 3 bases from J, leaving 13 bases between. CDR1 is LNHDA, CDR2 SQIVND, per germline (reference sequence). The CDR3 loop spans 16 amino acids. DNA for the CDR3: TGTGCCAGTAGTACAGGCGGAAGGGGCTATAATTCACCCCTCCACTTT. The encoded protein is CASSTGGRGYNSPLHF.

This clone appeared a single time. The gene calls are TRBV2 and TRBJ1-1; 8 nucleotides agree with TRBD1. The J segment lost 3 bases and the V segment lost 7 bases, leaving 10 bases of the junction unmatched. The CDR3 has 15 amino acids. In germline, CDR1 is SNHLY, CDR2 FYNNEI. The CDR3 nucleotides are TGTGCCAGCAATATAGGACAGGGTGAGGACACTGAAGCTTTCTTT. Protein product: CASNIGQGEDTEAFF.

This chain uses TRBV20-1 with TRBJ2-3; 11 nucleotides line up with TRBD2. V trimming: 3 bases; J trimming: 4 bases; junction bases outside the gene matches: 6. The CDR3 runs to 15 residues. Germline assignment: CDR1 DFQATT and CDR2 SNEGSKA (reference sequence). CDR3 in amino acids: CSASSLAGGSDTQYF. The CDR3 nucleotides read TGCAGTGCTAGTAGTCTAGCGGGAGGTTCAGATACGCAGTATTTT.

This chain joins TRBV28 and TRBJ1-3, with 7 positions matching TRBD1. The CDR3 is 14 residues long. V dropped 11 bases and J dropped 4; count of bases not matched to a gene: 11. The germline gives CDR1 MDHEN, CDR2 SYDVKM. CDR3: CAAQTGQPGNTIYF. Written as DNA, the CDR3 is TGTGCCGCCCAGACAGGGCAGCCCGGAAACACCATATATTTT.

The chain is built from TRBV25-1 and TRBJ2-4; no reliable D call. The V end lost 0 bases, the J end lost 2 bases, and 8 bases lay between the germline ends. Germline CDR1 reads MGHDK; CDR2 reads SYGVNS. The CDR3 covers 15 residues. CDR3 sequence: CASSEYGPSKNIQYF. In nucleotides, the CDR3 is TGTGCCAGCAGTGAATATGGGCCATCCAAAAACATTCAGTACTTC.

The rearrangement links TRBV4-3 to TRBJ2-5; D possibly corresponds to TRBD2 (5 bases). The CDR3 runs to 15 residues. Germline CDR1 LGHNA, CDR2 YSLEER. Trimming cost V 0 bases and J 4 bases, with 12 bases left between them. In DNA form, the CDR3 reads TGCGCCAGCAGCCAAGAGGGAGACTCGGGAGAGACCCAGTACTTC. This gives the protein CASSQEGDSGETQYF.

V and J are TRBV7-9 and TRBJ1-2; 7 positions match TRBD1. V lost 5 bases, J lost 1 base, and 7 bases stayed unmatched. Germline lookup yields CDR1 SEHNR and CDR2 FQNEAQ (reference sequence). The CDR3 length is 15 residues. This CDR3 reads CASSPGQANNYGYTF. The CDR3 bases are TGTGCCAGCAGCCCCGGACAGGCGAATAACTATGGCTACACCTTC.